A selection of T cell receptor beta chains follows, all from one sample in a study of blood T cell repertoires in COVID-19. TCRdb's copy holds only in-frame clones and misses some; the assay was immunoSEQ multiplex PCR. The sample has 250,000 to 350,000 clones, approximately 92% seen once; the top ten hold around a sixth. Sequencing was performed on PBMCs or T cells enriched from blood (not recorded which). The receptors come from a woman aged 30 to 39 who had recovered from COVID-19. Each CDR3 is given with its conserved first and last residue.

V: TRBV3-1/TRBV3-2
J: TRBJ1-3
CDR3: CASSQDVLSGNTIYF

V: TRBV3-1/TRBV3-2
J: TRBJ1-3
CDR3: CASSQDMGAVSGNTIYF

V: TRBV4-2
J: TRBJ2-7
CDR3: CASSPSGPGEQYF

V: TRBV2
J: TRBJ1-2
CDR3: CASSEAAGQGIGYTF

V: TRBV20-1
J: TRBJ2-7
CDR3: CSASHRGGSDEQYF

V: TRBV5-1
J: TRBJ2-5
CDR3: CASSLSSGAGRETQYF

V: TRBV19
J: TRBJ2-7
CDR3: CASSIMAGGSYEQYF

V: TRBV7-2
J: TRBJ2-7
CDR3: CASSLGLTVVVYEQYF

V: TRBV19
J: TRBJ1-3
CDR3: CASSSRRTASGNTIYF

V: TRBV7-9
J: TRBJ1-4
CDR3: CASSTAGELFF

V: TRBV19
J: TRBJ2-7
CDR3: CASSISWQNEQYF

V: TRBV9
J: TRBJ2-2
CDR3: CASSYDRLTGELFF

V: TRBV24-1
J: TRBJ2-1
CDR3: CATSDFNRGGEQFF

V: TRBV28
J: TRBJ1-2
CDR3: CASSFGRGSFYGYTF